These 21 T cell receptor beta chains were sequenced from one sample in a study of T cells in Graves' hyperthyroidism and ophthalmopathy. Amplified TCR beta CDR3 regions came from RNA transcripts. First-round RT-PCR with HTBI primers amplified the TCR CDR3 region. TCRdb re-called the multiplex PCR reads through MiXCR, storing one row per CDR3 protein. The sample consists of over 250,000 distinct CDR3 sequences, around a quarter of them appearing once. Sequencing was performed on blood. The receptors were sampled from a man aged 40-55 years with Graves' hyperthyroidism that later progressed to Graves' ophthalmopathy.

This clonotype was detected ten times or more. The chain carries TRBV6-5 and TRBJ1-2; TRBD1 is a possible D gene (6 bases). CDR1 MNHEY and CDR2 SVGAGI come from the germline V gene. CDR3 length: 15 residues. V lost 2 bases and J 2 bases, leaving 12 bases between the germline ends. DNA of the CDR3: TGTGCCAGCAGTTACCTGGACAGACCCAACTATGGCTACACCTTC. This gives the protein CASSYLDRPNYGYTF.

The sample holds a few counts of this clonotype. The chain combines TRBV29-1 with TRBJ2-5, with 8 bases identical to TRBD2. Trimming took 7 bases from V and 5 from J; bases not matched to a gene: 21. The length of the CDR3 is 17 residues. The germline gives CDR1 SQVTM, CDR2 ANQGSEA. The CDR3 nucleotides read TGCAGCGCCCCCGCTGCCGGGAGCGGGAGCTCGAGGGAGACCCAGTACTTC. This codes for CSAPAAGSGSSRETQYF.

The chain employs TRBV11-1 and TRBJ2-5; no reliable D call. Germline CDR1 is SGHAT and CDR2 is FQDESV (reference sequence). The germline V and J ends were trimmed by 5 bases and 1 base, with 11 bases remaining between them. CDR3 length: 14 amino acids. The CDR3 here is CASSPLGFQETQYF. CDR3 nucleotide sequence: TGTGCCAGCAGCCCACTGGGATTCCAAGAGACCCAGTACTTC.

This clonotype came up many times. The CDR3 bases are TGTGCCAGCAGCCAAGGCACCCCGACAGGTCTGTCCTACGAGCAGTACTTC. It encodes CASSQGTPTGLSYEQYF. This rearrangement joins TRBV14 to TRBJ2-7; D may be TRBD1 (6 bases). V lost 1 base and J 1 base, leaving 17 bases between the germline ends. This CDR3 is 17 amino acids long. Germline assignment: CDR1 SGHDN and CDR2 FVKESK.

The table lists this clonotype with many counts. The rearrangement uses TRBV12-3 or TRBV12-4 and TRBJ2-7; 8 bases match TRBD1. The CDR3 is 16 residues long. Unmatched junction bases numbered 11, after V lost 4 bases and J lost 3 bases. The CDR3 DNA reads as TGTGCCAGCAGTTCGGGGGCCAGGGGGCTCAACTACGAGCAGTACTTC. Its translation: CASSSGARGLNYEQYF.

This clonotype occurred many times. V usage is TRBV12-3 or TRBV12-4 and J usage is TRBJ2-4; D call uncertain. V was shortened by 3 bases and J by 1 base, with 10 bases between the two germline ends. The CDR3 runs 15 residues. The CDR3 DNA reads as TGTGCCAGCAGTTTTGCCGGCGAGGCCAAAAACATTCAGTACTTC. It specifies CASSFAGEAKNIQYF.

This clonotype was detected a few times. The CDR3 loop is CASSMVGAADEQYF. The CDR3 DNA is TGTGCCAGTAGTATGGTGGGAGCAGCAGACGAGCAGTACTTC. The chain recombines TRBV19 with TRBJ2-7; perhaps TRBD2 as D (5 bases). V lost 3 bases, J lost 5 bases, and 14 bases lay in between. The CDR3 has 14 residues. Germline-derived CDR1 and CDR2 are LNHDA and SQIVND (reference sequence). Full variable domain (rest looked up from reference TRBV19 and TRBJ2-7): DGGITQSPKYLFRKEGQNVTLSCEQNLNHDAMYWYRQDPGQGLRLIYYSQIVNDFQKGDIAEGYSVSREKKESFPLTVTSAQKNPTAFYLCASSMVGAADEQYFGPGTRLTVT.

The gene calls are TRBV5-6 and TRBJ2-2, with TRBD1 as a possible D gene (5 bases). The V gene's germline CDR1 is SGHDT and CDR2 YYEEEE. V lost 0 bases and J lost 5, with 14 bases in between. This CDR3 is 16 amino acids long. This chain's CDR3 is CASSLDAGSWTGELFF. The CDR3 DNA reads TGTGCCAGCAGCTTGGATGCAGGGTCGTGGACCGGGGAGCTGTTTTTT.

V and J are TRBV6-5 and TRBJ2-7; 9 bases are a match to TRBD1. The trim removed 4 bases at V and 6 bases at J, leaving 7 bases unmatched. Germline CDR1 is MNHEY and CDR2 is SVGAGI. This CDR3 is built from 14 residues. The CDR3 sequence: CASSWTGETSEQYF. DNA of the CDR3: TGTGCCAGCAGTTGGACAGGGGAGACGAGCGAGCAGTACTTC.

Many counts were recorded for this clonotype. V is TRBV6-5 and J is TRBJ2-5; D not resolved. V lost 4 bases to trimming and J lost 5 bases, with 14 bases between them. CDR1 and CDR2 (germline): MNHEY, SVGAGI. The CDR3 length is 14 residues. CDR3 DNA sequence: TGTGCCAGCAGTTCAGCCACGTCGGGTGAGACCCAGTACTTC. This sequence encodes CASSSATSGETQYF.

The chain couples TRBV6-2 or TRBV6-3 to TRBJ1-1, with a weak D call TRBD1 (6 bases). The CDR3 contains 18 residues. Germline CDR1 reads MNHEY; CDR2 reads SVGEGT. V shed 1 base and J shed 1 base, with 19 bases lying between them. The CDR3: CASSYFLTGLGSNTEAFF. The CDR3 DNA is TGTGCCAGCAGTTACTTTTTAACAGGGTTGGGTTCGAACACTGAAGCTTTCTTT.

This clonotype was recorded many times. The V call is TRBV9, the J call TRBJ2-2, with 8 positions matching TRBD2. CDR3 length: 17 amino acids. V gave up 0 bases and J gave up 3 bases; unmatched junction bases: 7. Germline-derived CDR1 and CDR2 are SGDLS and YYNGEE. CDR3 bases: TGTGCCAGCAGCGTAGCTGCCGCGGGAGGCGACACCGGGGAGCTGTTTTTT. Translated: CASSVAAAGGDTGELFF.

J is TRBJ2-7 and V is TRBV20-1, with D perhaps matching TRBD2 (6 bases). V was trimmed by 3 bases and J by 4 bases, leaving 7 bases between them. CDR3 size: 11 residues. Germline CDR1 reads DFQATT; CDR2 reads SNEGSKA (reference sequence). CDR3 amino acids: CSAREGYEQYF. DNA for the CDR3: TGCAGTGCTAGGGAGGGTTACGAGCAGTACTTC.

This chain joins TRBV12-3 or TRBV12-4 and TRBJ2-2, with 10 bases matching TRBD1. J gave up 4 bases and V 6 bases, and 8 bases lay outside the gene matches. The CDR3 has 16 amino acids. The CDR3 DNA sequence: TGTGCCAGCAGAACCGACAGGGGGCGAGGCACCGGGGAGCTGTTTTTT. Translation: CASRTDRGRGTGELFF.

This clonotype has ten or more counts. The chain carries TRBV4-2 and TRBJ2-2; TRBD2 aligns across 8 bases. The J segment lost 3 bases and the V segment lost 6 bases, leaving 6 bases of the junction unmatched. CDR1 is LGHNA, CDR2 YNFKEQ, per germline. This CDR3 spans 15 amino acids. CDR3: CASSSGNSDTGELFF. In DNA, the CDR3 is TGTGCCAGCAGTAGCGGGAACTCGGACACCGGGGAGCTGTTTTTT.

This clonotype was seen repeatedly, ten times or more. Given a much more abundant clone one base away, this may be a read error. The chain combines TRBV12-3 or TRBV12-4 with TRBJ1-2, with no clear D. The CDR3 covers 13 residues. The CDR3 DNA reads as TGTGCCTGCAGATCCACATCTAACTATGGCTACACCTTC. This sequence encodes CACRSTSNYGYTF.

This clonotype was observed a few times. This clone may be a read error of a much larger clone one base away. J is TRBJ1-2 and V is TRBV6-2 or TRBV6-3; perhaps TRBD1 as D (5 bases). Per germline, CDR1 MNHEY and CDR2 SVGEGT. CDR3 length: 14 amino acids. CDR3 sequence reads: CASSKTTEGYGHTF. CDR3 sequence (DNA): TGTGCCAGCAGTAAGACTACGGAGGGGTATGGCCACACCTTC.

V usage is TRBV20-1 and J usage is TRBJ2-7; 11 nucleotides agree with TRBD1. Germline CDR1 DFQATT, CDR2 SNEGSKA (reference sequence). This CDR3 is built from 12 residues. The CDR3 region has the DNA TGCAGACCTGGACAGGGGGCCAACGAGCAGTACTTC. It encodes CRPGQGANEQYF.

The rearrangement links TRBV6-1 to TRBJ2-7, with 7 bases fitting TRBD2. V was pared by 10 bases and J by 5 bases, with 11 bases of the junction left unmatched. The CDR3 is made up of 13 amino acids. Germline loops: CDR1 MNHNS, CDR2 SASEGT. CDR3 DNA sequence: TGTGCCACCTTGGGGGAGGGCCAGGACGAGCAGTACTTC. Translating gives CATLGEGQDEQYF.

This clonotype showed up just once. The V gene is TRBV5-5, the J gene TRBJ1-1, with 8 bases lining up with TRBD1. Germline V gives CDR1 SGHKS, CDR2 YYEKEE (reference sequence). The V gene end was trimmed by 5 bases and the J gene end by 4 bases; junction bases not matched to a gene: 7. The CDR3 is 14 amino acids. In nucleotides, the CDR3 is TGTGCCAGCAGTTGGACAGGGAGCGGCACTGAAGCTTTCTTT. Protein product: CASSWTGSGTEAFF.

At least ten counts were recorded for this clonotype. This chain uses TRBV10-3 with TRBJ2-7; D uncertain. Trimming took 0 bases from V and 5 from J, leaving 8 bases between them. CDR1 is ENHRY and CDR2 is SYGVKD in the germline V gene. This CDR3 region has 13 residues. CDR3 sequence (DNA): TGTGCCATCAGTGAGTCGGGGTCCCACGAGCAGTACTTC. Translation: CAISESGSHEQYF.